A selection of T cell receptor beta chains follows, all from one sample in a study of cytomegalovirus exposure and HLA in healthy donors. Repertoires were generated with immunoSEQ multiplex PCR, while TCRdb's copy carries only in-frame clones and drops some. The sample holds about 140,000 clones, 80% to 90% seen once. The sample consisted of PBMCs. The receptor set was obtained from a woman aged 40 to 55 in good health and CMV-seropositive. Both conserved end residues are part of each CDR3. D genes are given only for firm matches. Clone size, where shown, is once, few, many, or a class for clones that have expanded.

J,V,size,D,DNA,CDR3
TRBJ1-2,TRBV27,.,.,TGTGCCAGCAGTAAGGGGGTGTTGCATGGCTACACCTTC,CASSKGVLHGYTF
TRBJ1-5,TRBV2,few,.,TGTGCCAGCAGTGAAAGGACATTCGTTTTGCATTTT,CASSERTFVLHF
TRBJ2-7,TRBV28,.,TRBD1,TGTGCCAGCAGTGACGGGACAGTTTCCTACGAGCAGTACTTC,CASSDGTVSYEQYF
TRBJ2-3,TRBV5-4,few,TRBD1,TGTGCCAGCAGCTTACAGGGGGCAGATACGCAGTATTTT,CASSLQGADTQYF
TRBJ2-7,TRBV6-1,few,TRBD2,TGTGCCAGCAATGAAGCGGGAGGGTTCTACGAGCAGTACTTC,CASNEAGGFYEQYF
TRBJ2-1,TRBV11-2,.,.,TGTGCCAGCAGCTTAAGGTTCATCGCGGGAATGGGTAATGAGCAGTTCTTC,CASSLRFIAGMGNEQFF
TRBJ2-3,TRBV10-3,.,TRBD2,TGTGCCATCAGTGAGGGAGCGGGGAGCACAGATACGCAGTATTTT,CAISEGAGSTDTQYF
TRBJ1-3,TRBV19,.,.,TGTGCCAGTACCATAGACAGGAAACCAAACACCATATATTTT,CASTIDRKPNTIYF
TRBJ1-1,TRBV28,few,.,TGTGCCAGCAGCCCTACAGGGCGAACTGAAGCTTTCTTT,CASSPTGRTEAFF
TRBJ2-3,TRBV9,.,TRBD2,TGTGCCAGCAGCGGAACTAGCGGGGCCACGGATACGCAGTATTTT,CASSGTSGATDTQYF
TRBJ1-6,TRBV30,.,.,TGTGCCTGGACCCGAGGGAATTCACCCCTCCACTTT,CAWTRGNSPLHF
TRBJ2-2,TRBV19,.,TRBD2,TGTGCCAGTAGTATGGGACTAGCGGGGCGGGAGCTGTTTTTT,CASSMGLAGRELFF
TRBJ2-7,TRBV7-9,once,.,TGTGCCAGCAGCAAAGGAGGGGGCCTCATCGAGCAGTACTTC,CASSKGGGLIEQYF
TRBJ2-7,TRBV7-2,.,.,TGTGCCAGCAGCTTTGGTTACCTCTACGAGCAGTACTTC,CASSFGYLYEQYF
TRBJ2-1,TRBV19,.,.,TGTGCCAGTAGTATAGTCCCTAGAGTGGGTGAGCAGTTCTTC,CASSIVPRVGEQFF
TRBJ2-3,TRBV9,.,TRBD2,TGTGCCACAAGCGAACTAGCGGGGGGTGGAGATACGCAGTATTTT,CATSELAGGGDTQYF
TRBJ2-5,TRBV5-1,.,TRBD2,TGCGCCAGCAGGGGGACTACCCAAGAGACCCAGTACTTC,CASRGTTQETQYF
TRBJ2-7,TRBV5-5,.,.,TGTGCCAGCAGCTTGGCGTCAGGGTTTGACGAGCAGTACTTC,CASSLASGFDEQYF
TRBJ2-7,TRBV28,.,TRBD2,TGTGCCAGCAAGTCGCTAGCGGCCTCCTACGAGCAGTACTTC,CASKSLAASYEQYF
TRBJ2-7,TRBV7-9,.,TRBD2,TGTGCCAGCAGTCGTAGGAGGACTAGCGGCCTCTACGAGCAGTACTTC,CASSRRRTSGLYEQYF
TRBJ1-3,TRBV7-9,.,.,TGTGCCAGCAGTCCAGGGGCTGGAAACACCATATATTTT,CASSPGAGNTIYF
TRBJ2-7,TRBV14,.,.,TGTGCCAGCAGCCGCACCTCCACATACGAGCAGTACTTC,CASSRTSTYEQYF
TRBJ2-7,TRBV11-1,.,.,TGTGCCAGCAGCTTAGGTGGGGCGACCCCAGTGTACGAGCAGTACTTC,CASSLGGATPVYEQYF
TRBJ1-1,TRBV6-5,.,.,TGTGCCAGCACTAGGACAGTAACCGGGAACACTGAAGCTTTCTTT,CASTRTVTGNTEAFF
TRBJ2-3,TRBV5-4,.,TRBD1,TGTGCCAGCAGCTTGCAGGGGGACACAGATACGCAGTATTTT,CASSLQGDTDTQYF
TRBJ2-1,TRBV5-4,.,TRBD1,TGTGCCAGCAGCGGGGACAGGGGAGACAATGAGCAGTTCTTC,CASSGDRGDNEQFF
TRBJ2-7,TRBV2,.,TRBD2,TGTGCCAGCAGTCACGGGACTAGACCTTACGAGCAGTACTTC,CASSHGTRPYEQYF
TRBJ1-4,TRBV2,.,.,TGTGCCAGCAGTGAGCAGGGTCTAACTAATGAAAAACTGTTTTTT,CASSEQGLTNEKLFF
TRBJ2-7,TRBV6-5,few,.,TGTGCCACCACCCAGGGAAGCGAGCAGTACTTC,CATTQGSEQYF
TRBJ2-5,TRBV9,.,TRBD2,TGTGCCAGCAGCCTTACGACTAGCGGGGGGGCAGGAGAGACCCAGTACTTC,CASSLTTSGGAGETQYF
TRBJ2-7,TRBV28,.,TRBD2,TGTGCCAGCAGACCGGGAGGAGGGGACGGAACCTACGAGCAGTACTTC,CASRPGGGDGTYEQYF
TRBJ2-2,TRBV5-5,.,.,TGTGCCAGCAGCTTGGGACGGGGTAACACCGGGGAGCTGTTTTTT,CASSLGRGNTGELFF